These T cell receptor beta chains were read from a single sample in a study of T cell responses to AZD1222 COVID-19 vaccine. Sequencing used immunoSEQ multiplex PCR; TCRdb keeps in-frame clones, though not all of them. The data contain about 140,000 clones, 92% of them singletons. The sequences come from peripheral blood, collected 28 days after the second AZD1222 dose. Receptors were obtained from an adult who received the AZD1222 COVID-19 vaccine. Each CDR3 is given with its conserved first and last residue. The D gene is left open where the match is weak.

TRBJ1-5 | TRBV6-2/TRBV6-3 | TRBD1 | CASSYTGGGQPQHF | TGTGCCAGCAGTTACACAGGGGGCGGTCAGCCCCAGCATTTT
TRBJ1-5 | TRBV2 | NA | CAGGGAANQPQHF | TGTGCCGGTGGGGGGGCGGCCAATCAGCCCCAGCATTTT
TRBJ2-3 | TRBV7-9 | TRBD2 | CASSLGGPGLARTDTQYF | TGTGCCAGCAGCTTAGGGGGTCCGGGACTAGCCCGGACAGATACGCAGTATTTT
TRBJ2-7 | TRBV9 | TRBD1 | CASSAGQGVSPYEQYF | TGTGCCAGCAGCGCGGGACAGGGGGTGTCCCCCTACGAGCAGTACTTC
TRBJ1-5 | TRBV7-8 | NA | CASSYTEGSNQPQHF | TGTGCCAGCAGCTACACGGAGGGAAGCAATCAGCCCCAGCATTTT
TRBJ2-7 | TRBV5-4 | NA | CASSPRLDPHEQYF | TGTGCCAGCAGCCCACGCCTCGACCCACACGAGCAGTACTTC
TRBJ2-3 | TRBV3-1/TRBV3-2 | NA | CASSDWTIGTDTQYF | TGTGCCAGCAGTGATTGGACCATTGGGACAGATACGCAGTATTTT
TRBJ2-1 | TRBV2 | NA | CASSLDDEQFF | TGTGCCAGCAGTTTAGATGATGAGCAGTTCTTC
TRBJ1-5 | TRBV7-2 | NA | CASSFSGQSNQPQHF | TGTGCCAGCAGCTTCTCCGGACAGAGCAATCAGCCCCAGCATTTT
TRBJ1-5 | TRBV28 | NA | CASSLSQGWNQPQHF | TGTGCCAGCAGTTTAAGTCAGGGTTGGAATCAGCCCCAGCATTTT
TRBJ2-5 | TRBV5-1 | TRBD2 | CASSQTGPSGRAVGETQYF | TGCGCCAGCAGCCAGACAGGACCTAGCGGGAGGGCCGTCGGGGAGACCCAGTACTTC
TRBJ1-2 | TRBV18 | NA | CASSPGGNYGYTF | TGTGCCAGCTCACCAGGTGGAAACTATGGCTACACCTTC
TRBJ1-5 | TRBV28 | NA | CATTMLGQPQHF | TGTGCCACAACCATGCTGGGTCAGCCCCAGCATTTT
TRBJ1-1 | TRBV5-1 | NA | CASSLGTKNTEAFF | TGCGCCAGCAGCTTGGGGACAAAGAACACTGAAGCTTTCTTT
TRBJ1-1 | TRBV27 | NA | CASSGSSNTEAFF | TGTGCCAGCAGTGGCAGTAGCAACACTGAAGCTTTCTTT
TRBJ1-2 | TRBV27 | NA | CASSQDFSSYTF | TGTGCCAGCAGCCAAGATTTCTCTTCCTACACCTTC
TRBJ2-7 | TRBV5-1 | TRBD2 | CASSLLAGGYEQYF | TGCGCCAGCAGCTTGCTAGCGGGGGGCTACGAGCAGTACTTC